This TCR beta chain was found in a study of control samples from healthy donors and cancer patients (dated by TCRdb to about 2020). V and J lose 3 bases and 6 bases, and a span of 9 bases separates them. From the germline V gene, CDR1 is ENHRY and CDR2 is SYGVKD. Counted from cysteine to phenylalanine, this CDR3 has 13 amino acids. Of all the DNA, just the CDR3 is kept, 39 bases in frame from base 1. Libraries came from the immunoSEQ multiplex PCR assay. TCRdb holds this immuneACCESS table with in-frame rearrangements only. Some clones are missing; in checked studies, unresolved V genes explain under half, and the rest has no known cause. In this sample the table shows 90,000 or so clones, around four fifths of which occur a single time. Clones ranked in the top ten supply 15% to 20% of the sample. In regard to this clone: Its antigen remains undetermined. One base away there is no much larger clone; base qualities are not given.

This TCR came from a man aged 25 to 40 in good health. This sequence uses TRBV10-3 and TRBJ1-5; the D gene remains uncertain. Source material: blood. The CDR3 has the sequence CAISEQIGQPQHF. In nucleotide form, the sequence is TGTGCCATCAGTGAACAGATCGGTCAGCCCCAGCATTTT.